This T cell receptor (beta chain) was identified during a study of blood T cell repertoires in COVID-19. The germline V gene encodes CDR1 SGHDN and CDR2 FVKESK. The CDR3 covers 14 residues. Turning to this clone: One end of the junction fails to match germline, which may point to a read error.

In the authors' methods: For nucleated cells, counts were estimated from reference gene primer amplification. Profiled with immunoSEQ multiplex PCR; TCRdb holds only in-frame clones, not every one. That table supplies the V and J calls and clone size; D and trimming were determined from the DNA. The repertoire has roughly 220,000 clones, 84% of them found once; the top ten carry just under 20%. Sequencing was carried out using peripheral blood. The gene calls are TRBV14 and TRBJ2-7; the match to TRBD1 covers 8 bases. The source is a man in his thirties or forties with active or convalescent COVID-19. CDR3 sequence reads: CASSQKQQGVPISF. CDR3 nucleotide sequence: TGTGCCAGCAGCCAAAAACAACAGGGGGTGCCCATTTCCTTC.